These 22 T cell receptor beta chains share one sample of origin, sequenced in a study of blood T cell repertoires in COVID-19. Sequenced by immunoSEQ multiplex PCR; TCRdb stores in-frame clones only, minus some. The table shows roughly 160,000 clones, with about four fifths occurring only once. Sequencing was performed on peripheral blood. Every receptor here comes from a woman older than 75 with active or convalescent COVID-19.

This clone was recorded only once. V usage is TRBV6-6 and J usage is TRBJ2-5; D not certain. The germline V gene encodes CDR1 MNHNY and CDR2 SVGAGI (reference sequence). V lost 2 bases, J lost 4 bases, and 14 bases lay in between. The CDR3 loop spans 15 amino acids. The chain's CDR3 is CASSYVAPRGETQYF. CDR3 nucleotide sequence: TGTGCCAGCAGTTACGTGGCACCCCGTGGAGAGACCCAGTACTTC.

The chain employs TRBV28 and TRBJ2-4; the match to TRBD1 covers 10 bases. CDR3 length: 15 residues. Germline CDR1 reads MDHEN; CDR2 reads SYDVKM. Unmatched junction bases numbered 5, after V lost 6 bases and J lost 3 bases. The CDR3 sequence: CASRGTGDGKNIQYF. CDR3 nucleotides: TGTGCCAGCAGAGGGACAGGGGATGGCAAAAACATTCAGTACTTC.

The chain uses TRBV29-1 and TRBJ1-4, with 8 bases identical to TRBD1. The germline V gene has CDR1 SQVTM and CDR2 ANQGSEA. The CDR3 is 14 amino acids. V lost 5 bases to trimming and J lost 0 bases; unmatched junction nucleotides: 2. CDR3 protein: CSVQGQATNEKLFF. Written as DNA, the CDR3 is TGCAGCGTTCAGGGACAGGCAACTAATGAAAAACTGTTTTTT.

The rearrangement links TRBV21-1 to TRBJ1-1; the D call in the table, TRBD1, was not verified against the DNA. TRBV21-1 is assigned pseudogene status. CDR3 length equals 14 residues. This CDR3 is CASSNAGQGPRAFF. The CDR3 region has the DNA TGTGCCAGCAGCAATGCAGGACAGGGGCCACGAGCTTTCTTT.

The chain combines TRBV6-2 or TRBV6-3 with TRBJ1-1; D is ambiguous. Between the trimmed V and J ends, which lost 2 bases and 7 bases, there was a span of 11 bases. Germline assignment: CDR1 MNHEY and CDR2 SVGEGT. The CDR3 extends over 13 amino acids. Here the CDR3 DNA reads TGTGCCAGCAGTTACACGCCTCACGGTGAAGCTTTCTTT. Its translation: CASSYTPHGEAFF.

As DNA, the CDR3 is TGTGCCAGCACCACCGGGAGCAATCAGCCCCAGCATTTT. As protein: CASTTGSNQPQHF. The chain joins TRBV6-5 to TRBJ1-5; D call uncertain. Germline CDR1 is MNHEY and CDR2 is SVGAGI. With 7 bases removed from V and 1 base from J, the gap between germline ends came to 8 bases. The CDR3 loop spans 13 amino acids.

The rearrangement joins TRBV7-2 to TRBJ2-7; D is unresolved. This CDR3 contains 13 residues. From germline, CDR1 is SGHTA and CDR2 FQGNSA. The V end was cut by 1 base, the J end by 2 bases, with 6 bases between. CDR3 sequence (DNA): TGTGCCAGCAGCTTAGGGTCGGCCTACGAGCAGTACTTC. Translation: CASSLGSAYEQYF.

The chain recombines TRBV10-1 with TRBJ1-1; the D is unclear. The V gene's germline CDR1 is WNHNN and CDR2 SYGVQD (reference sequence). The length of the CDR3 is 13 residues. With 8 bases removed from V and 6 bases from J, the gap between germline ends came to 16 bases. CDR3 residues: CASDGRVSSEAFF. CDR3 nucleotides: TGCGCCAGCGACGGGCGGGTGAGTTCTGAAGCTTTCTTT.

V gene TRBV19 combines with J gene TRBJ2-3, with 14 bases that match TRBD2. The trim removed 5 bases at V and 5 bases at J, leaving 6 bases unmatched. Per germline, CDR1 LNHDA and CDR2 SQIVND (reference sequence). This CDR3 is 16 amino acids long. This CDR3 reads CASSATSGRGIDTQYF. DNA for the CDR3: TGTGCCAGTAGTGCGACTAGCGGGAGGGGAATAGATACGCAGTATTTT. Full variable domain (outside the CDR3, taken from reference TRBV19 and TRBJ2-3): DGGITQSPKYLFRKEGQNVTLSCEQNLNHDAMYWYRQDPGQGLRLIYYSQIVNDFQKGDIAEGYSVSREKKESFPLTVTSAQKNPTAFYLCASSATSGRGIDTQYFGPGTRLTVL.

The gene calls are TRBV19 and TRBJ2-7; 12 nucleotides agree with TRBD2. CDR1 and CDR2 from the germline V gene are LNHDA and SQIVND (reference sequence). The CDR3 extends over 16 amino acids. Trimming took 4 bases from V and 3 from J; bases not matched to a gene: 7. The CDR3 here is CASSTPGTSGFYEQYF. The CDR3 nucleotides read TGTGCCAGTAGTACCCCCGGGACTAGCGGGTTCTACGAGCAGTACTTC.

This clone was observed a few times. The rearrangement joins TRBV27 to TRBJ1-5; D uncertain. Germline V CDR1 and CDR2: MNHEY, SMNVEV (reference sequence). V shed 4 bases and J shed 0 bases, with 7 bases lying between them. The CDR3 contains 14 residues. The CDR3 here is CASSSLYSNQPQHF. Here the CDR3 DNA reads TGTGCCAGCAGTTCTTTATATAGCAATCAGCCCCAGCATTTT.

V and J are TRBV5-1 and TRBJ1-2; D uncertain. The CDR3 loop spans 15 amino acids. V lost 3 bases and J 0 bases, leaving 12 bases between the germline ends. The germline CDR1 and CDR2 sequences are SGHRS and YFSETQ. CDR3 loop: CASSYTAGSNYGYTF. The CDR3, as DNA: TGCGCCAGCAGCTACACTGCGGGGTCTAACTATGGCTACACCTTC.

CDR3 residues: CASTPDGGPNEQFF. CDR3 coding DNA: TGTGCCAGCACCCCCGACGGGGGGCCGAATGAGCAGTTCTTC. The chain carries TRBV6-5 and TRBJ2-1; TRBD2 is a possible D gene (7 bases). The CDR3 contains 14 residues. CDR1 is MNHEY, CDR2 SVGAGI, per germline. V gave up 7 bases and J gave up 7 bases, with 17 bases separating them.

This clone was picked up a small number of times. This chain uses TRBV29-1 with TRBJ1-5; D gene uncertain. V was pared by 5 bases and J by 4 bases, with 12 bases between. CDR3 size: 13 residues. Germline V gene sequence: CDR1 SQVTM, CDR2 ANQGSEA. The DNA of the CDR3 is TGCAGCGTTCAAGGGAGCCGGAATCAGCCCCAGCATTTT. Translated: CSVQGSRNQPQHF.

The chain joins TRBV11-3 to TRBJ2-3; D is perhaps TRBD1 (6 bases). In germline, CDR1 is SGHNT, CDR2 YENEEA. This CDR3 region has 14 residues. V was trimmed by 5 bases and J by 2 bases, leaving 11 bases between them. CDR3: CASSPRDNTDTQYF. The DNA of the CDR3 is TGTGCCAGCAGCCCTCGGGACAACACAGATACGCAGTATTTT.

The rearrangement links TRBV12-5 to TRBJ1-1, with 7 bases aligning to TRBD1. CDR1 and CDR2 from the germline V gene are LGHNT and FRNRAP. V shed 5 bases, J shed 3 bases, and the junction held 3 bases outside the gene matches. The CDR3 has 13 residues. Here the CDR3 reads CASGLGTDTEAFF. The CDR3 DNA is TGTGCTAGTGGTCTCGGGACAGACACTGAAGCTTTCTTT.

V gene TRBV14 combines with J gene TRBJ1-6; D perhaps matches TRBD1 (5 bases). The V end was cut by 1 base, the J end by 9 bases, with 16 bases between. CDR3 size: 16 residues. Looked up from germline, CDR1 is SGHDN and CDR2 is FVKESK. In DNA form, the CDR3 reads TGTGCCAGCAGCCAAGTAGGGGTCGGTGTTAGTTCACCCCTCCACTTT. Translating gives CASSQVGVGVSSPLHF.

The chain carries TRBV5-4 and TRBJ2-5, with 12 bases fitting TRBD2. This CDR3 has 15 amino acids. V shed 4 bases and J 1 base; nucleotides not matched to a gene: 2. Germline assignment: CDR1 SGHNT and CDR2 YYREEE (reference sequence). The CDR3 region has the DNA TGTGCCAGCAGCAGGACTAGCGGGATCCAAGAGACCCAGTACTTC. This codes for CASSRTSGIQETQYF.

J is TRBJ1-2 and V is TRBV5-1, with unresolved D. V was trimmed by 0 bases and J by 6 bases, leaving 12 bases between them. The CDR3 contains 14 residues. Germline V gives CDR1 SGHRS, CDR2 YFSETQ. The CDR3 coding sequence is TGCGCCAGCAGCTTGGCCGGGGAATCGAATGGCTACACCTTC. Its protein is CASSLAGESNGYTF.

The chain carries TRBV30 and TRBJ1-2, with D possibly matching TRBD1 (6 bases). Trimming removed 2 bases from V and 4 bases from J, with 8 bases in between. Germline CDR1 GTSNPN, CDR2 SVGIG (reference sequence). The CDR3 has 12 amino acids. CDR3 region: CAWSTGSYGYTF. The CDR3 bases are TGTGCCTGGAGTACAGGGAGCTATGGCTACACCTTC.

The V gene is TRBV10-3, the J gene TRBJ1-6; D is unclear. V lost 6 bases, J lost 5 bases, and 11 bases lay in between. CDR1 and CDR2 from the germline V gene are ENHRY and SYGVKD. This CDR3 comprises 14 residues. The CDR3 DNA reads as TGTGCCATCAGCTCCCGGGAGAATAATTCACCCCTCCACTTT. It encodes CAISSRENNSPLHF.

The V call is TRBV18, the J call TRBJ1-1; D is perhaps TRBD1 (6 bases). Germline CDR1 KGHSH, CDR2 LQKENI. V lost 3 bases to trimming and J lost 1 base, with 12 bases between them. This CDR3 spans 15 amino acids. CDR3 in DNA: TGTGCCAGCTCACCCCTACAGGGTTGGAACACTGAAGCTTTCTTT. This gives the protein CASSPLQGWNTEAFF. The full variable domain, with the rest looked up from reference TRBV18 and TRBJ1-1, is NAGVMQNPRHLVRRRGQEARLRCSPMKGHSHVYWYRQLPEEGLKFMVYLQKENIIDESGMPKERFSAEFPKEGPSILRIQQVVRGDSAAYFCASSPLQGWNTEAFFGQGTRLTVV.